This T cell receptor beta chain originates from a study of blood T cell repertoires in COVID-19. Study information: Samples representing acute and convalescent COVID-19 were sourced from the United States, Italy and Spain. PBMCs, B-cell-depleted T cells, or T cells were the source of the cDNA or gDNA that made up the material.

Trimming left V 5 bases short and J 6 bases short, with 11 bases between. Germline assignment: CDR1 MDHEN and CDR2 SYDVKM. CDR3 size: 13 residues. In the study's own analysis: Amplification with reference gene primers provided the estimates of nucleated cell counts. Assay used: immunoSEQ multiplex PCR; TCRdb lists only in-frame clones, some missing. The V and J calls and clone size are taken from that table; D and trimming were inferred from the DNA. Of around 170,000 clones in the sample, around 84% were seen once. Sequenced material: peripheral blood. This sequence joins TRBV28 and TRBJ1-5, with D possibly being TRBD1 (5 bases). This sequence originates from a man aged 50 to 60 with active or convalescent COVID-19. The CDR3, as DNA: TGTGCCAGCAGTGGGGGGGGAGGTCAGCCCCAGCATTTT. As protein: CASSGGGGQPQHF.